This T cell receptor (beta chain) was profiled in a study of cytomegalovirus exposure and HLA in healthy donors. Study conclusions and caveats: Per a later analysis, 15,000 to 20,000 TCR beta sequences showed association with HLA alleles at 0.05 false discovery rate.

The V gene end was trimmed by 10 bases and the J gene end by 1 base; junction bases not matched to a gene: 6. Per germline, CDR1 MNHNS and CDR2 SASEGT. The CDR3 is 14 amino acids. Amplification used 60 Vbeta primers and 13 Jbeta primers. Clones were sequenced by immunoSEQ multiplex PCR, and TCRdb holds only the in-frame ones, with some missing. The sample lists around 150,000 clones; around 74% were seen once. As for the donors, each was a healthy bone marrow donor. Donors were ostensibly healthy at sampling, although undocumented immune exposures were probable. This clone was seen only a few times. Its specificity is not known.

The V call is TRBV6-1, the J call TRBJ2-3, with 9 bases matching TRBD1. This receptor was identified in a man aged 50 or older in good health and CMV-seropositive. What was sequenced was PBMCs. The CDR3 reads CATGRTGGTDTQYF. CDR3 nucleotide sequence: TGTGCCACCGGTAGGACAGGGGGCACAGATACGCAGTATTTT.